This is a list of T cell receptor beta chains from one sample in a study of cytomegalovirus exposure and HLA in healthy donors. Clones were sequenced by immunoSEQ multiplex PCR, and TCRdb holds only the in-frame ones, with some missing. The sample records 80,000 to 100,000 clones, about four fifths being singletons. The sequenced sample was PBMCs. These receptors were taken from a human donor in good health. CDR3s include the opening cysteine and the closing phenylalanine or tryptophan.

>TRBJ1-1|TRBV7-2
CASSLWQGRDTEAFF
>TRBJ1-5|TRBV6-1
CASSERGNQPQHF
>TRBJ2-7|TRBV15
CATSNSRDRRYEQYF
>TRBJ2-3|TRBV5-4
CASSLQGTSNTDTQYF
>TRBJ2-7|TRBV7-2
CASSSDTLVYEQYF
>TRBJ1-6|TRBV7-6
CASSLVPDRGGLSSPLHF
>TRBJ2-4|TRBV27
CASSLTLAGGKVAKNIQYF
>TRBJ2-5|TRBV27
CASRLTPRETQYF
>TRBJ2-5|TRBV7-2
CASSETEETQYF
>TRBJ1-6|TRBV5-8
CASSWDRGPNSPLHF
>TRBJ1-3|TRBV5-1
CASSLEGGGVPGNTIYF
>TRBJ2-5|TRBV14
CASSQRAGGKGETQYF
>TRBJ1-3|TRBV18
CASSPPGQGSTYSGNTIYF